The 31 T cell receptor beta chains listed next were all sequenced from one sample in a study of shared clonotypes between healthy human individuals. Here immunoSEQ multiplex PCR was the method, and the copy in TCRdb shows in-frame clones only, minus some. This sample carries roughly 2.6 million clones, around nine tenths of them seen once, and the ten largest clones take around 0.15%. Specimen: naive CD4+ T cells sorted from blood. Subset indicated: CD45RA+ positively selected. The receptors were gathered from a young man in good health.

The chain joins TRBV5-6 to TRBJ1-1, with D tentatively TRBD1 (6 bases). Trimming removed 4 bases from V and 1 base from J, with 14 bases in between. The germline gives CDR1 SGHDT, CDR2 YYEEEE. There are 15 residues in the CDR3. CDR3 coding DNA: TGTGCCAGCAGCCATTCAGGGGCCCCGAACACTGAAGCTTTCTTT. It yields the protein CASSHSGAPNTEAFF.

A single count supports this clone. The chain has TRBV5-4 and TRBJ2-6, with D perhaps given as TRBD1 or TRBD2 (5 bases each). Trimming removed 1 base from V and 0 bases from J, with 11 bases in between. The CDR3 covers 17 residues. Germline CDR1 reads SGHNT; CDR2 reads YYREEE (reference sequence). CDR3 sequence reads: CASSLTGPNSGANVLTF. The CDR3 DNA sequence: TGTGCCAGCAGCTTGACGGGGCCCAACTCTGGGGCCAACGTCCTGACTTTC.

The chain has TRBV5-1 and TRBJ2-2; D may correspond to TRBD1 or TRBD2 (5 bases each). CDR3 size: 15 residues. The germline V gene encodes CDR1 SGHRS and CDR2 YFSETQ. Between the trimmed V and J ends, which lost 5 bases and 3 bases, there was a span of 14 bases. CDR3 sequence reads: CASSFGTRDTGELFF. In DNA form, the CDR3 reads TGCGCCAGCAGTTTTGGGACGAGGGACACCGGGGAGCTGTTTTTT.

The V call is TRBV25-1, the J call TRBJ2-3; D not certain. Germline loops: CDR1 MGHDK, CDR2 SYGVNS. The CDR3 is 16 amino acids. The germline V and J ends were trimmed by 1 base and 1 base, with 12 bases remaining between them. The CDR3 nucleotides read TGTGCCAGCAGTGAATCCCGGGTTGGGGGCACAGATACGCAGTATTTT. Its protein product is CASSESRVGGTDTQYF.

This clone was counted once. The V and J genes are TRBV19 and TRBJ2-7, with 7 bases lining up with TRBD2. Unmatched junction bases numbered 7, after V lost 7 bases and J lost 1 base. Germline CDR1 is LNHDA and CDR2 is SQIVND (reference sequence). The CDR3 spans 14 residues. CDR3 region: CASKVRAGSYEQYF. CDR3 nucleotide sequence: TGTGCCAGTAAGGTTAGAGCGGGGTCCTACGAGCAGTACTTC. Looking up the rest from reference TRBV19 and TRBJ2-7 gives the full variable domain: DGGITQSPKYLFRKEGQNVTLSCEQNLNHDAMYWYRQDPGQGLRLIYYSQIVNDFQKGDIAEGYSVSREKKESFPLTVTSAQKNPTAFYLCASKVRAGSYEQYFGPGTRLTVT.

The chain links TRBV28 to TRBJ1-4; possibly TRBD1 for D (6 bases). V was clipped by 4 bases and J by 7 bases, with 13 bases between them. Germline lookup yields CDR1 MDHEN and CDR2 SYDVKM. CDR3 size: 14 residues. CDR3 loop: CASSSPGEGEKLFF. CDR3 DNA sequence: TGTGCCAGCAGTTCGCCAGGGGAAGGTGAAAAACTGTTTTTT.

About this clone: Distinct nucleotide sequences in the sample also encode this CDR3. This chain links TRBV28 with TRBJ2-7, with 9 bases aligning to TRBD1. CDR1 is MDHEN and CDR2 is SYDVKM in the germline V gene. The CDR3 totals 12 residues. V was pared by 7 bases and J by 5 bases, with 3 bases of the junction left unmatched. The CDR3 DNA reads as TGTGCCAGCACAGGACAGGGGAACGAGCAGTACTTC. Amino acids: CASTGQGNEQYF.

V usage is TRBV28 and J usage is TRBJ2-7; the D gene is possibly TRBD2 (5 bases). Between the trimmed V and J ends, which lost 7 bases and 2 bases, there was a span of 9 bases. Germline assignment: CDR1 MDHEN and CDR2 SYDVKM. The CDR3 loop spans 12 amino acids. CDR3: CASTGGTYEQYF. The CDR3 coding sequence is TGTGCCAGCACCGGAGGCACCTACGAGCAGTACTTC.

The chain combines TRBV10-3 with TRBJ1-5; no definite D call. V gave up 2 bases and J gave up 5 bases, with 13 bases separating them. This CDR3 comprises 15 residues. From germline, CDR1 is ENHRY and CDR2 SYGVKD. The CDR3 sequence is CAISERGVGDQPQHF. CDR3 sequence (DNA): TGTGCCATCAGTGAGCGTGGGGTTGGGGATCAGCCCCAGCATTTT.

This chain links TRBV7-2 with TRBJ2-5; 7 bases are shared with TRBD2. J lost 5 bases, V lost 1 base, and 13 bases had no gene match. The germline V gene has CDR1 SGHTA and CDR2 FQGNSA. The CDR3 is 17 residues long. CDR3 sequence: CASSLDPAGRSWETQYF. CDR3 nucleotides: TGTGCCAGCAGCTTAGACCCAGCGGGGAGATCGTGGGAGACCCAGTACTTC.

The gene calls are TRBV9 and TRBJ1-1; D call uncertain. The ends were cut back, 0 bases at V and 4 bases at J, with 10 bases in the middle. The CDR3 loop spans 14 amino acids. CDR1 is SGDLS, CDR2 YYNGEE, per germline. The CDR3 reads CASSVERRATEAFF. CDR3 nucleotides: TGTGCCAGCAGCGTAGAGCGGAGGGCCACTGAAGCTTTCTTT.

This sequence joins TRBV28 and TRBJ2-5; 8 bases line up with TRBD1. Germline CDR1 is MDHEN and CDR2 is SYDVKM. The J segment lost 1 base and the V segment lost 6 bases, leaving 13 bases of the junction unmatched. The CDR3 is 17 amino acids. CDR3 sequence reads: CASSGRQGPPLQETQYF. Written as DNA, the CDR3 is TGTGCCAGCAGCGGTCGACAGGGGCCACCGCTCCAAGAGACCCAGTACTTC.

The chain joins TRBV5-1 to TRBJ1-1; tentative D call: TRBD1 (5 bases). Trimming took off 0 bases at V and 1 base at J, with 10 bases between the two ends. This CDR3 has 15 amino acids. In germline, CDR1 is SGHRS, CDR2 YFSETQ. CDR3: CASSLAGVGNTEAFF. CDR3 coding DNA: TGCGCCAGCAGCTTGGCGGGGGTGGGGAACACTGAAGCTTTCTTT.

The gene calls are TRBV14 and TRBJ2-3, with D maybe TRBD2 (5 bases). The CDR3 runs 13 residues. Germline V CDR1 and CDR2: SGHDN, FVKESK. Trimming took off 4 bases at V and 11 bases at J, with 16 bases between the two ends. This chain's CDR3 is CASSLASSGMQYF. The CDR3 region has the DNA TGTGCCAGCAGCCTCGCTTCAAGCGGAATGCAGTATTTT.

The chain joins TRBV5-1 to TRBJ2-5; 10 bases map to TRBD2. The V gene end was trimmed by 1 base and the J gene end by 0 bases; junction bases not matched to a gene: 3. Germline values: CDR1 SGHRS, CDR2 YFSETQ. The CDR3 is made up of 16 amino acids. The CDR3 here is CASSLTSGTYQETQYF. The CDR3 DNA reads TGCGCCAGCAGCTTGACTAGCGGGACCTACCAAGAGACCCAGTACTTC.

The rearrangement uses TRBV6-1 and TRBJ2-2; D gene ambiguous. Trimming stripped 8 bases from V and 1 base from J, with 5 bases between. Per the germline V gene, CDR1 is MNHNS and CDR2 is SASEGT. This CDR3 comprises 12 residues. CDR3 DNA sequence: TGTGCCAGCGGGTGGAACACCGGGGAGCTGTTTTTT. This sequence encodes CASGWNTGELFF.

The rearrangement links TRBV11-2 to TRBJ1-5; D is unresolved. This CDR3 spans 12 amino acids. The V end was cut by 4 bases, the J end by 3 bases, with 4 bases between. Germline V gives CDR1 SGHAT, CDR2 FQNNGV. Here the CDR3 reads CASSSTNQPQHF. As DNA, the CDR3 is TGTGCCAGCAGCTCCACCAATCAGCCCCAGCATTTT.

The J gene is TRBJ2-2, the V gene TRBV6-5, with D unresolved. The CDR3 is made up of 13 amino acids. V lost 7 bases to trimming and J lost 6 bases, with 12 bases between them. CDR1 MNHEY and CDR2 SVGAGI come from the germline V gene. As DNA, the CDR3 is TGTGCCAGCACCTCTTGGTTTGCCGGGGAGCTGTTTTTT. Translation gives CASTSWFAGELFF.

The rearrangement uses TRBV25-1 and TRBJ2-7, with 9 bases that match TRBD1. This CDR3 comprises 15 residues. V lost 4 bases and J lost 0; bases outside the gene matches: 4. CDR1 and CDR2 from the germline V gene are MGHDK and SYGVNS. DNA for the CDR3: TGTGCCAGCAGTGGCGACAGGGGGAGCTCCTACGAGCAGTACTTC. It specifies CASSGDRGSSYEQYF.

This clone was seen only once. The J gene is TRBJ2-2, the V gene TRBV10-2, with D unclear. The CDR3 extends over 13 amino acids. With 4 bases removed from V and 6 bases from J, the gap between germline ends came to 9 bases. Germline loops: CDR1 WSHSY, CDR2 SAAADI. The CDR3 nucleotides read TGCGCCAGCAGTGTGTCCGGACCCGGGGAGCTGTTTTTT. Translation gives CASSVSGPGELFF.

The V and J genes are TRBV5-6 and TRBJ2-1; 10 bases are shared with TRBD1. J lost 8 bases, V lost 3 bases, and 5 bases had no gene match. Looked up from germline, CDR1 is SGHDT and CDR2 is YYEEEE. The CDR3 totals 14 residues. In DNA form, the CDR3 reads TGTGCCAGCAGCTGGACAGGGGGAAGCCATGAGCAGTTCTTC. Its translation: CASSWTGGSHEQFF.

V usage is TRBV28 and J usage is TRBJ2-6; TRBD2 matches at 7 bases. The germline gives CDR1 MDHEN, CDR2 SYDVKM. V lost 8 bases and J lost 0; bases outside the gene matches: 4. This CDR3 has 15 amino acids. The CDR3 coding sequence is TGTGCCAGCTTGGGGGGGGACTCTGGGGCCAACGTCCTGACTTTC. Translating it yields CASLGGDSGANVLTF.

The chain has TRBV29-1 and TRBJ2-1; no clear D gene. This CDR3 contains 14 residues. V lost 3 bases, J lost 0 bases, and 9 bases lay in between. Germline-derived CDR1 and CDR2 are SQVTM and ANQGSEA. The CDR3 here is CSVDAVSSYNEQFF. The CDR3 DNA sequence: TGCAGCGTTGATGCGGTAAGCTCCTACAATGAGCAGTTCTTC.

This rearrangement joins TRBV5-6 to TRBJ2-2; no firm D call. The germline V gene encodes CDR1 SGHDT and CDR2 YYEEEE. This CDR3 is built from 13 residues. V lost 0 bases to trimming and J lost 6 bases, with 6 bases between them. The CDR3 DNA is TGTGCCAGCAGCTTGGGAGAAGCCGGGGAGCTGTTTTTT. Translating gives CASSLGEAGELFF. The full variable domain, in which reference TRBV5-6 and TRBJ2-2 provide the parts outside the CDR3, is DAGVTQSPTHLIKTRGQQVTLRCSPKSGHDTVSWYQQALGQGPQFIFQYYEEEERQRGNFPDRFSGHQFPNYSSELNVNALLLGDSALYLCASSLGEAGELFFGEGSRLTVL.

The chain uses TRBV7-8 and TRBJ2-7; D is possibly TRBD1 (12 bases). Germline CDR1 is SGHVS and CDR2 is FQNEAQ. CDR3 length: 18 residues. V lost 0 bases and J 6 bases, leaving 24 bases between the germline ends. The CDR3 sequence: CASSLAGQGASGRTEQYF. The CDR3, as DNA: TGTGCCAGCAGCTTAGCGGGACAGGGGGCTAGCGGGAGGACCGAGCAGTACTTC.

This clone was seen a single time. The CDR3 region has the DNA TGTGCCAGTATTAACCCAAGACAGGGGAGTGGCTACACCTTC. Translating gives CASINPRQGSGYTF. V and J are TRBV19 and TRBJ1-2; 8 bases are shared with TRBD1. CDR3 length: 14 residues. J lost 7 bases, V lost 7 bases, and 11 bases had no gene match. Germline V gene sequence: CDR1 LNHDA, CDR2 SQIVND (reference sequence).

The chain employs TRBV15 and TRBJ2-3; D gene uncertain. The CDR3 consists of 14 residues. Germline CDR1 reads LNHNV; CDR2 reads YYDKDF (reference sequence). V lost 0 bases and J 2 bases, leaving 6 bases between the germline ends. CDR3 bases: TGTGCCACCAGCAGAGATGTGCACACAGATACGCAGTATTTT. This gives the protein CATSRDVHTDTQYF.

V gene TRBV5-4 combines with J gene TRBJ2-5; 10 positions match TRBD2. V lost 1 base to trimming and J lost 5 bases; unmatched junction nucleotides: 5. The CDR3 length is 15 residues. In germline, CDR1 is SGHNT, CDR2 YYREEE (reference sequence). The CDR3 DNA sequence: TGTGCCAGCAGCTTGTCCCAGCGGGGGGGGGAGACCCAGTACTTC. This gives the protein CASSLSQRGGETQYF.

The chain joins TRBV19 to TRBJ1-4, with 9 positions matching TRBD1. The junction had 4 bases not matched to a gene; V was cut back by 3 bases and J by 5 bases. CDR3 size: 15 residues. CDR1 LNHDA and CDR2 SQIVND come from the germline V gene (reference sequence). This chain's CDR3 is CASSMGQGENEKLFF. CDR3 nucleotides: TGTGCCAGTAGTATGGGACAGGGAGAAAATGAAAAACTGTTTTTT.

This chain links TRBV15 with TRBJ1-2; no clear D. V lost 5 bases to trimming and J lost 3 bases, with 10 bases between them. There are 13 residues in the CDR3. Per the germline V gene, CDR1 is LNHNV and CDR2 is YYDKDF (reference sequence). CDR3 nucleotide sequence: TGTGCCACCAGCCCCAGGACGGACTATGGCTACACCTTC. Translating it yields CATSPRTDYGYTF.

V usage is TRBV6-5 and J usage is TRBJ1-2; D unclear. CDR3 length equals 15 residues. Per germline, CDR1 MNHEY and CDR2 SVGAGI. Deletions cut 4 bases from V and 4 bases from J, with 16 bases between. Here the CDR3 reads CASSSRGDPLYGYTF. CDR3 DNA: TGTGCCAGCAGTTCCCGCGGAGACCCCCTCTATGGCTACACCTTC.